One sample yielded the 8 T cell receptor beta chains listed below, sequenced in a study of blood T cell repertoires in COVID-19. Profiling relied on immunoSEQ multiplex PCR, and the TCRdb table lists in-frame clones only, not all of them. Of roughly 200,000 clones in the sample, 75% to 90% were seen once. The material sequenced was PBMCs or T cells enriched from blood (not recorded which). The receptors stem from a man in his forties who had recovered from COVID-19.

The V and J genes are TRBV11-3 and TRBJ1-3, with 7 bases fitting TRBD1. The CDR3 has 16 amino acids. Trimming cost V 5 bases and J 2 bases; bases outside gene matches: 9. The germline gives CDR1 SGHNT, CDR2 YENEEA. CDR3 nucleotides: TGTGCCAGCAGCCTCTCGAGGGGGCCGCCTGGAAACACCATATATTTT. Translated, it gives CASSLSRGPPGNTIYF. Filled out from reference TRBV11-3 and TRBJ1-3, the complete variable domain reads EAGVVQSPRYKIIEKKQPVAFWCNPISGHNTLYWYLQNLGQGPELLIRYENEEAVDDSQLPKDRFSAERLKGVDSTLKIQPAELGDSAVYLCASSLSRGPPGNTIYFGEGSWLTVV.

The chain links TRBV12-3 or TRBV12-4 to TRBJ2-2; unclear D gene. This CDR3 region has 12 residues. V lost 4 bases to trimming and J lost 6 bases, with 6 bases between them. The DNA for the CDR3 is TGTGCCAGCAGTTCTCTTGCCGGGGAGCTGTTTTTT. It yields the protein CASSSLAGELFF.

This sequence joins TRBV30 and TRBJ2-3; 10 nucleotides line up with TRBD2. After removal of 2 bases from V and 4 bases from J, the junction contained 6 bases not matched to a gene. Per the germline V gene, CDR1 is GTSNPN and CDR2 is SVGIG (reference sequence). The CDR3 has 15 residues. In DNA, the CDR3 is TGTGCCTGGAGTATACTAGCGGGGATATCAGATACGCAGTATTTT. It yields the protein CAWSILAGISDTQYF.

The chain combines TRBV28 with TRBJ2-7; tentative D call: TRBD1 (5 bases). The CDR3 contains 14 residues. V shed 6 bases and J shed 3 bases, with 15 bases lying between them. CDR1 and CDR2 from the germline V gene are MDHEN and SYDVKM. The CDR3 loop is CASSLQASNYEQYF. Here the CDR3 DNA reads TGTGCCAGCAGCCTACAGGCGTCTAACTACGAGCAGTACTTC.

The V gene is TRBV9, the J gene TRBJ1-2, with 11 bases that match TRBD1. The V and J ends lost 3 bases and 4 bases, in that order; junction bases with no gene match: 5. Germline V CDR1 and CDR2: SGDLS, YYNGEE. This CDR3 has 15 amino acids. The CDR3 nucleotides read TGTGCCAGCAGCGGGACAGGGGGCGCGGGCTATGGCTACACCTTC. Translated: CASSGTGGAGYGYTF.

This clone was picked up one time. A much larger clone lies a single base off, so this may be a read error. The chain employs TRBV6-1 and TRBJ1-1; a possible D gene is TRBD1 (5 bases). V lost 2 bases and J 1 base, leaving 5 bases between the germline ends. Germline lookup yields CDR1 MNHNS and CDR2 SASEGT. This CDR3 region has 13 residues. CDR3 sequence reads: CASSEQGNTEAFF. The DNA for the CDR3 is TGTGCCAGCAGTGAACAGGGGAACACTGAAGCTTTCTTT.

This clone was recorded once. The rearrangement uses TRBV28 and TRBJ1-2, with 8 nucleotides matching TRBD1. The trim removed 2 bases at V and 1 base at J, leaving 3 bases unmatched. CDR1 is MDHEN, CDR2 SYDVKM, per germline. The CDR3 length is 15 residues. CDR3 loop: CASSLRDRLNYGYTF. The DNA of the CDR3 is TGTGCCAGCAGTTTAAGGGACAGGCTTAACTATGGCTACACCTTC.

This chain connects TRBV10-3 to TRBJ1-5; tentative D call: TRBD1 (5 bases). There are 13 residues in the CDR3. Per the germline V gene, CDR1 is ENHRY and CDR2 is SYGVKD. Between the trimmed V and J ends, which lost 6 bases and 7 bases, there was a span of 13 bases. In DNA form, the CDR3 reads TGTGCCATCAGGGGGGAGGGGACCCAGCCCCAGCATTTT. Translating it yields CAIRGEGTQPQHF.